This T cell receptor (beta chain) stems from a study of early T cells in non-severe SARS-CoV-2 infection. Study information: Unsorted whole blood bulk RNA was sequenced, with unpaired chains.

TCRdb re-called the 5' RACE reads with MiXCR, one entry per CDR3 protein. Altogether tens of thousands of distinct CDR3 sequences are present, 6.1% being singletons, with the ten largest covering about an eighth. Study-level findings and limits: Anti-spike CD8 responses were favored by VDJdb matching, which missed private and CD4 specificities.

The CDR3 covers 18 residues. CDR1 DFQATT and CDR2 SNEGSKA come from the germline V gene (reference sequence). V was cut by 6 bases and J by 3 bases, with 29 bases left in between. This clonotype was counted at least ten times. Its antigen is unknown. The specimen sequenced was whole blood. The rearrangement uses TRBV20-1 and TRBJ1-2; D is perhaps TRBD1 (6 bases). The origin of this receptor is an adult who was a healthcare worker with PCR-confirmed SARS-CoV-2 infection or an uninfected control (not recorded which). The CDR3 DNA reads TGCAGTGCCCTGGTCATTGGGGGGCTGCTTGATAACTACTATGGCTACACCTTC. This translates into CSALVIGGLLDNYYGYTF.